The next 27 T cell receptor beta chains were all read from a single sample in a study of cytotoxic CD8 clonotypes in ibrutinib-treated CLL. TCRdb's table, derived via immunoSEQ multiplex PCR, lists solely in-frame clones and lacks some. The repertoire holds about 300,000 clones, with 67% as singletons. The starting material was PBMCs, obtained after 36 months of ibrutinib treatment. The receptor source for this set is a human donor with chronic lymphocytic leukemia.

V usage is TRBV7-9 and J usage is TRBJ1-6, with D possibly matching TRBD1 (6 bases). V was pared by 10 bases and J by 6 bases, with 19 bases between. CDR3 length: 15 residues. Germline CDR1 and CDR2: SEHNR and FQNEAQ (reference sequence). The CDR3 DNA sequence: TGTGCCACCCAATTAGGGTTGACAGGTAATTCACCCCTCCACTTT. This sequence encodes CATQLGLTGNSPLHF.

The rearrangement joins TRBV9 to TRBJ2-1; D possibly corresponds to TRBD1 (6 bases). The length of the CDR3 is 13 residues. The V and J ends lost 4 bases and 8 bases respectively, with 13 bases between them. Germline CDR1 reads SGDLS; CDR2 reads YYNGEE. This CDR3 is CASSYGGGDEQFF. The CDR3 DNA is TGTGCCAGCAGCTACGGTGGGGGCGATGAGCAGTTCTTC.

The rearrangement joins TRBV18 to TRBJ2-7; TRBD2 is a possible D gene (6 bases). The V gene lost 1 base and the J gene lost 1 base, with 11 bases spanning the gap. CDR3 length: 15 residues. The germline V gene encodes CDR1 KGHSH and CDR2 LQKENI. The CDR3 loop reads CASSPRAEGSYEQYF. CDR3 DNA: TGTGCCAGCTCACCACGGGCGGAGGGGTCCTACGAGCAGTACTTC.

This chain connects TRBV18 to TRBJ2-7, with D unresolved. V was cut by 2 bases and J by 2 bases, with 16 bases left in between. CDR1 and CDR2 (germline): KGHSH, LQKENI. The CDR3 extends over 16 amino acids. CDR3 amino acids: CASSPLQLTATYEQYF. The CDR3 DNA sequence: TGTGCCAGCTCACCATTACAGCTGACCGCTACCTACGAGCAGTACTTC.

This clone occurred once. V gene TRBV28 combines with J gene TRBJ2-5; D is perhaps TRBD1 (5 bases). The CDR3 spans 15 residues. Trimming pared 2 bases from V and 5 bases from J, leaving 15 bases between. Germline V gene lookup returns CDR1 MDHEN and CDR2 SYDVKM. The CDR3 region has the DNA TGTGCCAGCAGTTTACTCAGGGATGTGGGGGAGACCCAGTACTTC. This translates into CASSLLRDVGETQYF.

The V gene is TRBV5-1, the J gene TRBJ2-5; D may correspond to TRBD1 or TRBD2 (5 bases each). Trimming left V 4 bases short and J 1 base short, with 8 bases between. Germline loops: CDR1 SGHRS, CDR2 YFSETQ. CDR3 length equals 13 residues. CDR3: CASSRDGQETQYF. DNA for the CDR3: TGCGCCAGCAGCCGGGACGGCCAAGAGACCCAGTACTTC. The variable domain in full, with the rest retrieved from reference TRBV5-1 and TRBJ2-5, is KAGVTQTPRYLIKTRGQQVTLSCSPISGHRSVSWYQQTPGQGLQFLFEYFSETQRNKGNFPGRFSGRQFSNSRSEMNVSTLELGDSALYLCASSRDGQETQYFGPGTRLLVL.

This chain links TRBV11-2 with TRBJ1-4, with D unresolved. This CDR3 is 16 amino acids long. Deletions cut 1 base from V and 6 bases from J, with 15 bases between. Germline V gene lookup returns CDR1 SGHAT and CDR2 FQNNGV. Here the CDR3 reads CASSLVGRVRDEKLFF. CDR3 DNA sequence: TGTGCCAGCAGCTTAGTTGGTAGGGTTCGCGATGAAAAACTGTTTTTT.

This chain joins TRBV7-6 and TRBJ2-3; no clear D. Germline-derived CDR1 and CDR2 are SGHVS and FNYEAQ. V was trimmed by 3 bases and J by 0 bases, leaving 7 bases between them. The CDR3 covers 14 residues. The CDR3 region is CASSFRLSTDTQYF. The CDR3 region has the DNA TGTGCCAGCAGCTTTCGGCTCAGCACAGATACGCAGTATTTT.

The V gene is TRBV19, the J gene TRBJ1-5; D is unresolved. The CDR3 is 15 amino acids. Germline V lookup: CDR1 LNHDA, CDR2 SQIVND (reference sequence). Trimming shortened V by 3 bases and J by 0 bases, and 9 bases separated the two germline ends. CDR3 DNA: TGTGCCAGTAGTATTGTCAGGAATAGCAATCAGCCCCAGCATTTT. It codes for CASSIVRNSNQPQHF. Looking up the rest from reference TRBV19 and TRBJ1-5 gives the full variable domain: DGGITQSPKYLFRKEGQNVTLSCEQNLNHDAMYWYRQDPGQGLRLIYYSQIVNDFQKGDIAEGYSVSREKKESFPLTVTSAQKNPTAFYLCASSIVRNSNQPQHFGDGTRLSIL.

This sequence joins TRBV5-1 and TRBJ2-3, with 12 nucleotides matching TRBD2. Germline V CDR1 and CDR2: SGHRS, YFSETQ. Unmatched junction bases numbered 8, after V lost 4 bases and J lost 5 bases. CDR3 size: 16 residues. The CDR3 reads CASSAWTSGAVDTQYF. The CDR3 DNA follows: TGCGCCAGCAGCGCCTGGACTAGCGGGGCAGTAGATACGCAGTATTTT. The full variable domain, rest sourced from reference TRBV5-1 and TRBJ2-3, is KAGVTQTPRYLIKTRGQQVTLSCSPISGHRSVSWYQQTPGQGLQFLFEYFSETQRNKGNFPGRFSGRQFSNSRSEMNVSTLELGDSALYLCASSAWTSGAVDTQYFGPGTRLTVL.

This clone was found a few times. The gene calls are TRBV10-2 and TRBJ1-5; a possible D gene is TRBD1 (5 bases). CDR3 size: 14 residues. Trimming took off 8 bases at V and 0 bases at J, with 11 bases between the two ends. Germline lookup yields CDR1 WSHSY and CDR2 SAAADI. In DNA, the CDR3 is TGCGCCAGCCATCGACAGTATAGCAATCAGCCCCAGCATTTT. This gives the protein CASHRQYSNQPQHF.

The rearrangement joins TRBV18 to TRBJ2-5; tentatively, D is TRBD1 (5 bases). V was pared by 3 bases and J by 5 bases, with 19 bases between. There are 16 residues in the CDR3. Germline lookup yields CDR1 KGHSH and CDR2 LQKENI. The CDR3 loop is CASSPTQIRARETQYF. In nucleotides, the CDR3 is TGTGCCAGCTCACCCACACAGATCAGGGCGAGGGAGACCCAGTACTTC.

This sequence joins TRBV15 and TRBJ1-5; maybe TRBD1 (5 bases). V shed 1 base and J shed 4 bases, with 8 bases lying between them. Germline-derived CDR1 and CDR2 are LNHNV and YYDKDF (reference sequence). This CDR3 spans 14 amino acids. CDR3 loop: CATSRGQQNQPQHF. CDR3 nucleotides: TGTGCCACCAGCAGAGGACAGCAAAATCAGCCCCAGCATTTT.

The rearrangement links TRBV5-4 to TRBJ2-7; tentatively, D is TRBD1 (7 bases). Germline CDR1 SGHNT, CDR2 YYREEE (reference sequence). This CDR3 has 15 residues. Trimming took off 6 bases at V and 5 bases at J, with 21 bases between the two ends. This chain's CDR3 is CASTPWAGGMNEQYF. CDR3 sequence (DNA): TGTGCCAGCACTCCCTGGGCAGGGGGGATGAACGAGCAGTACTTC.

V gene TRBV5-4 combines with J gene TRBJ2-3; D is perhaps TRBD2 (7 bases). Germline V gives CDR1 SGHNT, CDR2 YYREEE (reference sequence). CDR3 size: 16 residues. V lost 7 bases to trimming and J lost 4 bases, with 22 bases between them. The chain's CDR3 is CASQHGGRESADTQYF. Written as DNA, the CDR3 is TGTGCCAGCCAACATGGGGGGCGGGAGTCCGCAGATACGCAGTATTTT.

The chain's CDR3 is CASSQGLAGTGEQYF. CDR3 coding DNA: TGCGCCAGCAGCCAAGGTCTAGCGGGAACGGGGGAGCAGTACTTC. The chain uses TRBV4-1 and TRBJ2-7, with 9 bases that match TRBD2. Germline V CDR1 and CDR2: MGHRA, YSYEKL. This CDR3 spans 15 amino acids. The V and J ends lost 1 base and 7 bases, in that order; junction bases with no gene match: 8.

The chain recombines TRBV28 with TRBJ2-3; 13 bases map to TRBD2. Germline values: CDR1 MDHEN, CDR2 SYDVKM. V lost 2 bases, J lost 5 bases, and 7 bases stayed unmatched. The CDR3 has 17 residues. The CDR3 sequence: CASSLRTSGRQKDTQYF. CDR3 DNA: TGTGCCAGCAGTTTACGGACTAGCGGGAGACAGAAAGATACGCAGTATTTT.

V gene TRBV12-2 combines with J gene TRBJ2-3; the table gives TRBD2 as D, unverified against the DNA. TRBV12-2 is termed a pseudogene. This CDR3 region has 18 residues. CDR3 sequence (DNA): TGTGCAAGTCGCCTGAGCCCTACTAGCGGGAGCCCCGAGGGTACGCAGTATTTT. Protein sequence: CASRLSPTSGSPEGTQYF.

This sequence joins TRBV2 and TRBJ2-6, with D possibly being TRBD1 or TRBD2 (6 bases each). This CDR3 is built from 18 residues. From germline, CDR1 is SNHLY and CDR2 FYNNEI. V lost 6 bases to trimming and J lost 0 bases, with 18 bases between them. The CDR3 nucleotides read TGTGCCAGCAGCGACAGGCGGGGATTTTTCTCTGGGGCCAACGTCCTGACTTTC. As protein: CASSDRRGFFSGANVLTF.

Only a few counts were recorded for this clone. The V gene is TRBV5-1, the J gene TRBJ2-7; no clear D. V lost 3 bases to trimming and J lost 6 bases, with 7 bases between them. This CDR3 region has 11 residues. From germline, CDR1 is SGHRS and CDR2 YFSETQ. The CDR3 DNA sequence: TGCGCCAGCAGCTCCTCCGGCGAGCAGTACTTC. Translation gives CASSSSGEQYF. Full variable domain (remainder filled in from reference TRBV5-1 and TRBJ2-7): KAGVTQTPRYLIKTRGQQVTLSCSPISGHRSVSWYQQTPGQGLQFLFEYFSETQRNKGNFPGRFSGRQFSNSRSEMNVSTLELGDSALYLCASSSSGEQYFGPGTRLTVT.

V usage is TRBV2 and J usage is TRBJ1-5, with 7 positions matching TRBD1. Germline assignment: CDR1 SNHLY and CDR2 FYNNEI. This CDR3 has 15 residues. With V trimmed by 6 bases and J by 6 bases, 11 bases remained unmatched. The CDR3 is CASSLTWTGGQPQHF. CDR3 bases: TGTGCCAGCAGCCTAACATGGACAGGTGGTCAGCCCCAGCATTTT. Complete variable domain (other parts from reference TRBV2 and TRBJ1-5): EPEVTQTPSHQVTQMGQEVILRCVPISNHLYFYWYRQILGQKVEFLVSFYNNEISEKSEIFDDQFSVERPDGSNFTLKIRSTKLEDSAMYFCASSLTWTGGQPQHFGDGTRLSIL.

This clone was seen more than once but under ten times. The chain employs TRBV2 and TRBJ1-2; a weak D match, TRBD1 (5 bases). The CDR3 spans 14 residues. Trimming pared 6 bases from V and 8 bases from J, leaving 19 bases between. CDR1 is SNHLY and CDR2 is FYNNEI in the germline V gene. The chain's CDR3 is CASSRGSAGRGYTF. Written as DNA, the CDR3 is TGTGCCAGCAGCCGCGGGTCGGCAGGGAGAGGCTACACCTTC.

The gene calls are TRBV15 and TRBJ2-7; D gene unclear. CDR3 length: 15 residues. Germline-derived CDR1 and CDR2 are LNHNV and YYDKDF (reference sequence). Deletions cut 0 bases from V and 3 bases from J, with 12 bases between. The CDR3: CATSRENVGFYEQYF. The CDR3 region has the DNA TGTGCCACCAGCAGAGAAAATGTGGGATTCTACGAGCAGTACTTC.

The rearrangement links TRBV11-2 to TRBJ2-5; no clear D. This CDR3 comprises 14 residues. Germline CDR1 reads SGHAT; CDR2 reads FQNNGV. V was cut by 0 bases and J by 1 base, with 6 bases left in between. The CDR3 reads CASSLDRFQETQYF. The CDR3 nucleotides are TGTGCCAGCAGCTTAGATCGGTTCCAAGAGACCCAGTACTTC.

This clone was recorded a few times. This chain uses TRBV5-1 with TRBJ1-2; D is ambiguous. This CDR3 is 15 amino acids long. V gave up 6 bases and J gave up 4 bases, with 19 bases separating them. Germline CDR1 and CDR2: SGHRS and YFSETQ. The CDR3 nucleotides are TGCGCCAGCAACCTACGACCGGGAGACTCCTATGGCTACACCTTC. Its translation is CASNLRPGDSYGYTF.

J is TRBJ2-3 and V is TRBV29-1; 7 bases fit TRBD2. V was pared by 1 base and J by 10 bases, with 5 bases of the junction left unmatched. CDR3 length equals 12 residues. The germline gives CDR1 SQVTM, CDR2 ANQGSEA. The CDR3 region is CSVEAWGGSQYF. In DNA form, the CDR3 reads TGCAGCGTTGAAGCCTGGGGAGGGTCGCAGTATTTT.

The CDR3 DNA is TGTGCCAGCAGCCCAATAGCGGGAGTAGTACCCGACGAGCAGTACTTC. This codes for CASSPIAGVVPDEQYF. The J gene is TRBJ2-7, the V gene TRBV27; 9 bases fit TRBD2. The germline V gene has CDR1 MNHEY and CDR2 SMNVEV (reference sequence). J gave up 5 bases and V 6 bases, and 14 bases lay outside the gene matches. The CDR3 is 16 amino acids.